Presented here are 32 T cell receptor beta chains from one specimen sequenced in a study of human T cells and chemical hapten exposure. TCRdb redid the calling of the RACE reads with MiXCR, one entry per CDR3 protein. The table records just over 80,000 distinct CDR3 sequences, around 10% of them present only once. Time point denoted: patch test 1, 2 weeks after DPC sensitization. As to treatment: therapeutic diphenylcyclopropenone sensitization with weekly scalp DPC. The sample in question was whole blood, obtained in connection with sensitization to the hapten diphenylcyclopropenone (DPC). These receptors originate from a woman aged 50 to 60 with alopecia areata. Some clones in this sample may be carry-over from other donors' samples.

The chain joins TRBV7-6 to TRBJ2-5; TRBD2 aligns across 9 bases. Trimming removed 0 bases from V and 3 bases from J; junction bases left unmatched: 2. Germline-derived CDR1 and CDR2 are SGHVS and FNYEAQ. The CDR3 length is 15 residues. In nucleotides, the CDR3 is TGTGCCAGCAGCTTAGCCGGGACTAGCAAAGAGACCCAGTACTTC. This translates into CASSLAGTSKETQYF. Drawing the rest from reference TRBV7-6 and TRBJ2-5, the complete variable domain is GAGVSQSPRYKVTKRGQDVALRCDPISGHVSLYWYRQALGQGPEFLTYFNYEAQQDKSGLPNDRFSAERPEGSISTLTIQRTEQRDSAMYRCASSLAGTSKETQYFGPGTRLLVL.

This clonotype was seen many times. The CDR3: CASSLAGGSEQYF. As DNA, the CDR3 is TGTGCCAGCAGTTTAGCGGGAGGGTCCGAGCAGTACTTC. This chain uses TRBV28 with TRBJ2-7, with TRBD2 identical over 9 bases. Unmatched junction bases numbered 2, after V lost 2 bases and J lost 6 bases. The CDR3 consists of 13 residues. CDR1 and CDR2 from the germline V gene are MDHEN and SYDVKM.

This CDR3 reads CASSSIYLAKNIQYF. CDR3 in DNA: TGTGCCAGCAGTTCTATCTACCTAGCCAAAAACATTCAGTACTTC. This chain links TRBV28 with TRBJ2-4; D gene unclear. This CDR3 contains 15 residues. V dropped 4 bases and J dropped 0 bases, with 10 bases sitting between them. Germline V gene lookup returns CDR1 MDHEN and CDR2 SYDVKM.

This chain uses TRBV27 with TRBJ1-6, with no clear D. The CDR3 extends over 14 amino acids. Trimming shortened V by 8 bases and J by 5 bases, and 13 bases separated the two germline ends. From germline, CDR1 is MNHEY and CDR2 SMNVEV (reference sequence). For the CDR3, the DNA is TGTGCCAGCCGCGAACATCGAGATAATTCACCCCTCCACTTT. The encoded protein is CASREHRDNSPLHF.

This clonotype occurred many times. The gene calls are TRBV28 and TRBJ2-7; D is undetermined. CDR1 and CDR2 from the germline V gene are MDHEN and SYDVKM. Trimming left V 7 bases short and J 4 bases short, with 8 bases between. This CDR3 has 11 amino acids. The CDR3 loop is CASTKLYEQYF. CDR3 sequence (DNA): TGTGCCAGCACCAAACTATACGAGCAGTACTTC.

This clonotype appeared many times. The chain uses TRBV28 and TRBJ2-2; D call uncertain. V dropped 2 bases and J dropped 0 bases, with 7 bases sitting between them. The CDR3 consists of 15 residues. The germline gives CDR1 MDHEN, CDR2 SYDVKM. Here the CDR3 DNA reads TGTGCCAGCAGTTTAGGCGGCACGAACACCGGGGAGCTGTTTTTT. The encoded protein is CASSLGGTNTGELFF.

This clonotype was observed at least ten times. This rearrangement joins TRBV12-3 or TRBV12-4 to TRBJ1-6; the match to TRBD1 covers 9 bases. The CDR3 is 16 amino acids. J lost 8 bases, V lost 7 bases, and 12 bases had no gene match. CDR3 coding DNA: TGTGCCAGCACGATCGGGGACAGGGTTTTTGATTCACCCCTCCACTTT. Its translation is CASTIGDRVFDSPLHF.

There are many counts of this clonotype. The V call is TRBV10-3, the J call TRBJ2-1; D possibly corresponds to TRBD1 (5 bases). CDR3 length: 13 amino acids. The germline V gene has CDR1 ENHRY and CDR2 SYGVKD. Trimming removed 2 bases from V and 9 bases from J, with 11 bases in between. DNA for the CDR3: TGTGCCATCAGTGAGACAGGCTTTTTTGAGCAGTTCTTC. Its protein product is CAISETGFFEQFF.

The sample holds many counts of this clonotype. The chain uses TRBV27 and TRBJ1-1; D remains unclear. The CDR3 sequence is 13 residues long. Germline V lookup: CDR1 MNHEY, CDR2 SMNVEV (reference sequence). V gave up 4 bases and J gave up 3 bases, with 9 bases separating them. The CDR3: CASSYRSDTEAFF. CDR3 nucleotides: TGTGCCAGCAGTTATCGATCTGACACTGAAGCTTTCTTT.

The rearrangement uses TRBV20-1 and TRBJ2-1; D gene unclear. Trimming shortened V by 5 bases and J by 8 bases, and 4 bases separated the two germline ends. This CDR3 is 9 amino acids long. Germline CDR1 is DFQATT and CDR2 is SNEGSKA (reference sequence). This CDR3 is CSAEDEQFF. The CDR3 DNA follows: TGCAGTGCTGAAGATGAGCAGTTCTTC.

This clonotype was observed many times. V is TRBV4-3 and J is TRBJ2-1, with 8 bases lining up with TRBD2. CDR1 and CDR2 from the germline V gene are LGHNA and YSLEER. This CDR3 has 16 residues. With V trimmed by 4 bases and J by 1 base, 6 bases remained unmatched. This CDR3 is CASSPRAGASYNEQFF. The CDR3, as DNA: TGCGCCAGCAGCCCTCGAGCGGGGGCATCCTACAATGAGCAGTTCTTC.

This clonotype is categorized as medium-sized. The V gene is TRBV20-1, the J gene TRBJ2-1, with TRBD2 identical over 7 bases. J was trimmed by 6 bases and V by 3 bases; bases with no gene match: 11. The CDR3 is 15 amino acids. Germline V gene data show CDR1 as DFQATT and CDR2 as SNEGSKA (reference sequence). The CDR3, as DNA: TGCAGTGCTAGCCCCGGGACTACCCCAGGCAATGAGCAGTTCTTC. Its protein is CSASPGTTPGNEQFF.

This clonotype was seen only a few times. V is TRBV4-2 and J is TRBJ2-7, with TRBD1 matching 9 bases. The CDR3 is 18 residues long. V lost 4 bases and J lost 3; bases outside the gene matches: 16. Germline V gene lookup returns CDR1 LGHNA and CDR2 YNFKEQ. CDR3 sequence reads: CASSPEVAPRDRVYEQYF. Written as DNA, the CDR3 is TGTGCCAGCAGCCCAGAGGTCGCCCCTCGGGACAGGGTCTACGAGCAGTACTTC.

This clonotype has a handful of counts. The rearrangement joins TRBV2 to TRBJ1-5; D unclear. With 5 bases removed from V and 7 bases from J, the gap between germline ends came to 12 bases. The CDR3 extends over 13 amino acids. CDR1 and CDR2 from the germline V gene are SNHLY and FYNNEI. CDR3 sequence (DNA): TGTGCCAGCAGTATCGGGTCCGGACAGCCCCAGCATTTT. Translating it yields CASSIGSGQPQHF.

This clonotype has at least ten counts. The rearrangement joins TRBV20-1 to TRBJ1-5; 8 bases match TRBD1. CDR1 DFQATT and CDR2 SNEGSKA come from the germline V gene (reference sequence). CDR3 length: 17 residues. V dropped 5 bases and J dropped 0; count of bases not matched to a gene: 12. DNA of the CDR3: TGCAGTGCTTACCGGGACAGGCCACCTTATAGCAATCAGCCCCAGCATTTT. It translates to CSAYRDRPPYSNQPQHF.

J is TRBJ2-2 and V is TRBV7-2, with TRBD2 matching over 11 bases. CDR1 is SGHTA, CDR2 FQGNSA, per germline. V shed 3 bases and J 6 bases; nucleotides not matched to a gene: 9. The CDR3 covers 17 residues. DNA of the CDR3: TGTGCCAGCAGCTTCCATAGCGGGAGGGCCAAAGCCGGGGAGCTGTTTTTT. Its protein is CASSFHSGRAKAGELFF.

This clonotype was recorded many times. J is TRBJ2-1 and V is TRBV18; a weak D match, TRBD2 (6 bases). Trimming took 7 bases from V and 9 from J, leaving 16 bases between them. This CDR3 region has 13 residues. From germline, CDR1 is KGHSH and CDR2 LQKENI. The CDR3, as DNA: TGTGCCAGCTTCGAGACCGTGGGGGGTGAGCAGTTCTTC. Its protein is CASFETVGGEQFF.

The J gene is TRBJ2-1, the V gene TRBV5-1, with TRBD2 matching 8 bases. Per germline, CDR1 SGHRS and CDR2 YFSETQ. The CDR3 sequence is 14 residues long. The trim removed 4 bases at V and 8 bases at J, leaving 8 bases unmatched. This chain's CDR3 is CASSAGAGDDEQFF. As DNA, the CDR3 is TGCGCCAGCAGCGCCGGAGCGGGAGATGATGAGCAGTTCTTC.

This clonotype has a handful of counts. The chain combines TRBV20-1 with TRBJ2-1, with 10 bases aligning to TRBD2. Germline loops: CDR1 DFQATT, CDR2 SNEGSKA (reference sequence). The CDR3 has 13 amino acids. V trimming: 8 bases; J trimming: 3 bases; junction bases outside the gene matches: 4. CDR3 sequence: CSHTSGVYNEQFF. CDR3 in DNA: TGCAGTCACACTAGCGGGGTCTACAATGAGCAGTTCTTC.

The chain carries TRBV5-1 and TRBJ2-7; D is unresolved. Germline CDR1 is SGHRS and CDR2 is YFSETQ. The CDR3 spans 15 residues. Trimming removed 1 base from V and 3 bases from J, with 14 bases in between. In DNA, the CDR3 is TGCGCCAGCAGCTTGCTGGGAACGTTGTTCTACGAGCAGTACTTC. Its translation: CASSLLGTLFYEQYF.

The table lists this clonotype with many counts. The chain recombines TRBV30 with TRBJ1-1; D remains unclear. CDR3 size: 14 residues. The germline gives CDR1 GTSNPN, CDR2 SVGIG (reference sequence). Deletions cut 7 bases from V and 1 base from J, with 16 bases between. The CDR3 sequence: CALAKFAPNTEAFF. The CDR3 nucleotides are TGTGCCTTGGCTAAGTTTGCTCCGAACACTGAAGCTTTCTTT.

This clonotype was seen a few times. The chain has TRBV10-2 and TRBJ2-7, with 12 nucleotides matching TRBD2. The V segment lost 7 bases and the J segment 7 bases; nucleotides outside the gene matches: 8. The CDR3 contains 14 residues. Germline V lookup: CDR1 WSHSY, CDR2 SAAADI. CDR3 bases: TGCGCCAGCAAGGCTAGCGGGGGGGCAGTGGAGCAGTACTTC. Protein sequence: CASKASGGAVEQYF.

This clonotype has only a few counts. J is TRBJ1-3 and V is TRBV3-1; D call uncertain. CDR3 length: 12 residues. V was pared by 3 bases and J by 3 bases, with 3 bases between. CDR1 and CDR2 (germline): LGHDT, YNNKEL (reference sequence). CDR3 DNA: TGTGCCAGCAGCCAGGGTGGAAACACCATATATTTT. Encoded protein: CASSQGGNTIYF. Complete variable domain (other parts from reference TRBV3-1 and TRBJ1-3): DTAVSQTPKYLVTQMGNDKSIKCEQNLGHDTMYWYKQDSKKFLKIMFSYNNKELIINETVPNRFSPKSPDKAHLNLHINSLELGDSAVYFCASSQGGNTIYFGEGSWLTVV.

The chain uses TRBV27 and TRBJ2-6; no firm D call. The V and J ends lost 5 bases and 4 bases respectively, with 9 bases between them. The CDR3 spans 14 residues. Germline CDR1 is MNHEY and CDR2 is SMNVEV (reference sequence). The CDR3 loop reads CASSGSRGANVLTF. The CDR3 coding sequence is TGTGCCAGCAGTGGGTCGAGGGGGGCCAACGTCCTGACTTTC.

This clonotype has a count of ten or more. The genes are TRBV9 and TRBJ1-1; D gene ambiguous. V was shortened by 0 bases and J by 0 bases, with 9 bases between the two germline ends. The CDR3 totals 15 residues. Germline assignment: CDR1 SGDLS and CDR2 YYNGEE. The CDR3 bases are TGTGCCAGCAGCGTAGGAGCATTCATGAACACTGAAGCTTTCTTT. Protein: CASSVGAFMNTEAFF.

In its sample, this clonotype was seen a few times. The V and J genes are TRBV19 and TRBJ2-6; D unclear. Germline CDR1 reads LNHDA; CDR2 reads SQIVND (reference sequence). This CDR3 spans 18 amino acids. The V end was cut by 3 bases, the J end by 0 bases, with 15 bases between. The CDR3 DNA sequence: TGTGCCAGTAGTATGACTCAGCAGTACCTCTCTGGGGCCAACGTCCTGACTTTC. As protein: CASSMTQQYLSGANVLTF.

A word on this clonotype: A read error may account for a junction end that differs from germline. V and J are TRBV27 and TRBJ2-3; D not resolved. The germline CDR1 and CDR2 sequences are MNHEY and SMNVEV (reference sequence). CDR3 length: 12 residues. CDR3 DNA sequence: TGTGCCATCAGTACTAGCACAGATACGCAGTATTTT. It translates to CAISTSTDTQYF.

With regard to this clonotype: A single base separates this from a much larger clone, so it may be a read error. CDR3 sequence: CVSTHGTGLTEAFF. The DNA of the CDR3 is TGTGTCAGCACCCATGGGACAGGGTTGACTGAAGCTTTCTTT. The J gene is TRBJ1-1, the V gene TRBV6-6, with 9 bases matching TRBD1. Germline assignment: CDR1 MNHNY and CDR2 SVGAGI (reference sequence). The CDR3 contains 14 residues.

The chain has TRBV12-3 or TRBV12-4 and TRBJ2-3, with D perhaps being TRBD1 or TRBD2 (5 bases each). V dropped 3 bases and J dropped 7 bases, with 14 bases sitting between them. The CDR3 is made up of 14 amino acids. The CDR3 reads CASSFSEGSYTQYF. The CDR3 DNA reads as TGTGCCAGCAGTTTTTCAGAGGGGTCATATACGCAGTATTTT.

V usage is TRBV19 and J usage is TRBJ2-3; possible D gene TRBD1, 7 bases. The germline V and J ends were trimmed by 5 bases and 3 bases, with 21 bases remaining between them. Germline V gene lookup returns CDR1 LNHDA and CDR2 SQIVND (reference sequence). CDR3 length: 17 residues. The CDR3 sequence is CASSPSGGLGLTDTQYF. Here the CDR3 DNA reads TGTGCCAGTAGTCCCTCAGGGGGACTGGGACTTACAGATACGCAGTATTTT.

The chain is built from TRBV7-9 and TRBJ1-1; tentative D call: TRBD1 (6 bases). Germline CDR1 and CDR2: SEHNR and FQNEAQ (reference sequence). There are 16 residues in the CDR3. The V gene lost 4 bases and the J gene lost 3 bases, with 18 bases spanning the gap. This CDR3 reads CASSSHRVIRDTEAFF. DNA of the CDR3: TGTGCCAGCAGCTCCCACAGGGTGATAAGGGACACTGAAGCTTTCTTT.

This clonotype was counted at least ten times. This chain connects TRBV12-3 or TRBV12-4 to TRBJ1-2; D uncertain. The V gene lost 5 bases and the J gene lost 3 bases, with 7 bases spanning the gap. The length of the CDR3 is 12 residues. The DNA of the CDR3 is TGTGCCAGCAGTCCGCGGGACTATGGCTACACCTTC. It codes for CASSPRDYGYTF.